This T cell receptor (beta chain) was retrieved from a study of T cell repertoires in cytomegalovirus infection. In the study overall: Both CMV infection and a matching HLA type were indicated by public TCR beta signatures. Study observations and caveats: Identification of carriers of CMV plus the relevant HLA was achieved through cumulative public TCR beta family frequency.

Germline loops: CDR1 SQVTM, CDR2 ANQGSEA. The germline V and J ends were trimmed by 0 bases and 7 bases, with 7 bases remaining between them. The CDR3 consists of 12 residues. MiXCR, applied by TCRdb to the reads, yields one record per CDR3 protein. The profile shows 110,000 or so distinct CDR3 sequences, more than 30% of them singletons. On this clonotype itself: Its antigen remains unknown.

The sample was CD8+ T cells from cultured PBMCs, taken from culture after CMV antigen stimulation. The rearrangement joins TRBV29-1 to TRBJ2-1; D gene unclear. The receptor was isolated from a human donor in good health (CMV status not recorded). Some clones in this sample may be carry-over from other donors' samples. The CDR3 coding sequence is TGCAGCGTTGAAGATGGTGGTAATGAGCAGTTCTTC. Protein sequence: CSVEDGGNEQFF.